This TCR beta chain was identified during a study of blood T cell repertoires in COVID-19. Whole-study context: Sites across the United States, Italy and Spain contributed samples from acute and convalescent COVID-19. T cells, B-cell-depleted T cells, or PBMCs supplied cDNA or gDNA.

Per the study methods: Reference gene primers were amplified, and this amplification served to estimate nucleated cell counts. Sequenced by immunoSEQ multiplex PCR; TCRdb stores in-frame clones only, minus some. V and J calls and clone size are copied from that table; D and trimming were computed from the DNA. The sample includes some 100,000 clones, 65% to 85% of them seen just once. The germline V gene has CDR1 SEHNR and CDR2 FQNEAQ (reference sequence). The CDR3 consists of 13 residues. Losses at the gene ends were 5 bases for V and 5 bases for J; bases not matched to a gene: 4. This TCR was sampled from a woman in her sixties or seventies with acute or convalescent COVID-19. The chain couples TRBV7-9 to TRBJ1-2, with 8 bases matching TRBD1. Specimen: peripheral blood. This chain's CDR3 is CASSLGQEYGYTF. For the CDR3, the DNA is TGTGCCAGCAGCCTGGGACAGGAATATGGCTACACCTTC.